In its sample, the clone carrying this T cell receptor (beta chain) was seen once. Germline V gene sequence: CDR1 SNHLY, CDR2 FYNNEI. This CDR3 has 12 residues. Trimming took off 10 bases at V and 7 bases at J, with 16 bases between the two ends. Method: immunoSEQ multiplex PCR; TCRdb's copy keeps in-frame clones and lacks some. The sample consists of tens of thousands of clones, around 80% of them appearing once. The sample originates from a study of T cell responses to AZD1222 COVID-19 vaccine. The chain combines TRBV2 with TRBJ1-2, with a possible D match to TRBD1 (5 bases). The input for sequencing was peripheral blood, taken on day 0 of AZD1222 vaccination. The origin of this receptor is an adult in good health. The CDR3 bases are TGTGCCACCGGGGGACTTTTGGGTGGCTACACCTTC. Its translation: CATGGLLGGYTF.